These T cell receptor beta chains were read from a single sample in a study of cytomegalovirus exposure and HLA in healthy donors. Sequencing was performed with immunoSEQ multiplex PCR; in TCRdb, only in-frame clones are kept and a portion is missing. The data show 150,000 to 200,000 clones, 80% to 85% seen once. What was sequenced was PBMCs. These receptors were obtained from a man aged 30 to 45 in good health and CMV-seropositive. Both conserved end residues are part of each CDR3. The D gene is left open where the match is weak. Where a row states a size, it is once, few, many or the class of an expanded clone; other rows omit it.

- TRBJ2-1 - TRBV9 TGTGCCAGCAGCGTAGGGGGACTCTTCTCCAATGAGCAGTTCTTC CASSVGGLFSNEQFF
once TRBJ2-7 TRBD1 TRBV2 TGTGCCAGCAGGGTCGACAGGGAACCGTACGAGCAGTACTTC CASRVDREPYEQYF
- TRBJ2-1 - TRBV23-1 TGCGCCAGCAGTCAGGTCCCCTCTGGGGCAATCAATGAGCAGTTCTTC CASSQVPSGAINEQFF
- TRBJ1-4 TRBD1 TRBV5-4 TGTGCCAGCAGCGGGGGGACAGGGGGCATAACTAATGAAAAACTGTTTTTT CASSGGTGGITNEKLFF
- TRBJ1-2 TRBD1 TRBV7-2 TGTGCCAGCAGCTTAGGTCAGGGGGTCTCCTATGGCTACACCTTC CASSLGQGVSYGYTF
- TRBJ2-2 - TRBV7-2 TGTGCCAGCAGCCCAAATTATGAGGGCGGGGAGCTGTTTTTT CASSPNYEGGELFF
- TRBJ1-6 TRBD1 TRBV28 TGTGCCAGCAGCGTGGGACAGAGGCTGCGATCACCCCTCCACTTT CASSVGQRLRSPLHF
- TRBJ2-6 - TRBV11-3 TGTGCCAGCAGCGCCGGGGGCTCTGGGGCCAACGTCCTGACTTTC CASSAGGSGANVLTF
- TRBJ2-7 TRBD2 TRBV29-1 TGCAGCGTTGATAGGGGGACTAGCGGCTCCTACGAGCAGTACTTC CSVDRGTSGSYEQYF
- TRBJ2-7 - TRBV5-5 TGTGCCAGCACCCCCCACAACTCCTACGAGCAGTACTTC CASTPHNSYEQYF
- TRBJ2-2 - TRBV27 TGTGCCAGCAGTTTTTGGAGCCAGACGAACACCGGGGAGCTGTTTTTT CASSFWSQTNTGELFF
once TRBJ2-7 - TRBV5-1 TGCGCCAGCAGCTTGGAATCCAACGAGCAGTACTTC CASSLESNEQYF
- TRBJ2-1 TRBD1 TRBV6-6 TGTGCCAGCACCCACAGGGGACAGGTCTATGAGCAGTTCTTC CASTHRGQVYEQFF
- TRBJ2-4 TRBD1 TRBV6-5 TGTGCCAGCAGTTACTCCCCGGGACAGGGGCTAAGCATTCAGTACTTC CASSYSPGQGLSIQYF
- TRBJ2-1 TRBD2 TRBV9 TGTGCCAGCAGCGTAGGTGGAAGCGGGGGGGCCTACAATGAGCAGTTCTTC CASSVGGSGGAYNEQFF
- TRBJ2-2 TRBD1 TRBV5-6 TGTGCCAGCAGCATGGGACAGGCCTCGGGGACCGGGGAGCTGTTTTTT CASSMGQASGTGELFF
- TRBJ1-3 - TRBV5-1 TGCGCCAGCAGCGCGGACAGCAAATCTGGAAACACCATATATTTT CASSADSKSGNTIYF